This T cell receptor (beta chain) was captured by sequencing in a study of T cell changes during pregnancy in multiple sclerosis. Assay: immunoSEQ multiplex PCR; the TCRdb copy retains only in-frame clones and omits some. Here the sample spans 35,000 to 45,000 clones, 80% to 95% being singletons. The CDR3 extends over 12 amino acids. Between the trimmed V and J ends, which lost 4 bases and 5 bases, there was a span of 10 bases. CDR1 is SGHRS, CDR2 YFSETQ, per germline. The V call is TRBV5-1, the J call TRBJ2-7; D not resolved. The origin of this receptor is a female donor with multiple sclerosis, enrolled in a pregnancy study. The specimen sequenced was peripheral blood. CDR3 region: CASSVGPNEQYF. CDR3 sequence (DNA): TGCGCCAGCAGCGTAGGGCCAAACGAGCAGTACTTC.